What follows are 23 T cell receptor beta chains derived from one specimen sequenced in a study of blood T cell repertoires in COVID-19. The repertoire was sequenced with immunoSEQ multiplex PCR; TCRdb's copy has only in-frame clones and lacks some. Seen here are around 310,000 clones, 90% observed once, and the top ten hold about 1%. Sequenced: peripheral blood. The receptors here all came from a woman aged 40 to 49 with COVID-19, enrolled during active disease.

The chain recombines TRBV5-1 with TRBJ1-1; no definite D call. Germline assignment: CDR1 SGHRS and CDR2 YFSETQ. This CDR3 has 13 residues. Trimming pared 2 bases from V and 0 bases from J, leaving 5 bases between. The CDR3 DNA is TGCGCCAGCAGCTTACTAATGAACACTGAAGCTTTCTTT. Translating gives CASSLLMNTEAFF.

This rearrangement joins TRBV18 to TRBJ2-7; 10 bases align to TRBD2. Trimming took 1 base from V and 4 from J; bases not matched to a gene: 4. Germline CDR1 is KGHSH and CDR2 is LQKENI. There are 15 residues in the CDR3. The CDR3 protein is CASSPLLAGAYEQYF. The CDR3, as DNA: TGTGCCAGCTCACCACTGCTAGCGGGAGCGTACGAGCAGTACTTC.

The V and J genes are TRBV7-2 and TRBJ1-2; maybe TRBD1 (5 bases). The germline gives CDR1 SGHTA, CDR2 FQGNSA. The CDR3 is 16 amino acids. Trimming removed 4 bases from V and 4 bases from J, with 19 bases in between. CDR3 nucleotide sequence: TGTGCCAGCAGCTCGCAGATTGGGCCCCAGGGCTATGGCTACACCTTC. Its translation: CASSSQIGPQGYGYTF.

The genes are TRBV19 and TRBJ1-2; D gene ambiguous. This CDR3 is 15 amino acids long. CDR1 LNHDA and CDR2 SQIVND come from the germline V gene (reference sequence). Trimming took 3 bases from V and 0 from J, leaving 11 bases between them. This CDR3 is CASSMVWGANYGYTF. Here the CDR3 DNA reads TGTGCCAGTAGTATGGTATGGGGAGCTAACTATGGCTACACCTTC.

V usage is TRBV19 and J usage is TRBJ1-2; a weak D match, TRBD1 (5 bases). Per germline, CDR1 LNHDA and CDR2 SQIVND (reference sequence). V lost 6 bases and J lost 4, with 9 bases in between. The CDR3 is 12 residues long. The CDR3 DNA reads TGTGCCAGTAGCCGGGGGGGCTATGGCTACACCTTC. Translation gives CASSRGGYGYTF.

The chain recombines TRBV7-6 with TRBJ2-7; D is ambiguous. From germline, CDR1 is SGHVS and CDR2 FNYEAQ. CDR3 length: 11 residues. V was shortened by 3 bases and J by 7 bases, with 7 bases between the two germline ends. CDR3 nucleotide sequence: TGTGCCAGCAGCTTGTCCGGGGAGCAGTACTTC. Its translation is CASSLSGEQYF.

The CDR3 loop is CSAGDFDTQYF. CDR3 bases: TGCAGTGCAGGGGACTTCGATACGCAGTATTTT. The chain has TRBV20-1 and TRBJ2-3, with D perhaps TRBD2 (6 bases). V shed 6 bases and J shed 6 bases, with 10 bases lying between them. Germline V gene data show CDR1 as DFQATT and CDR2 as SNEGSKA (reference sequence). CDR3 length equals 11 residues.

The V gene is TRBV18, the J gene TRBJ2-1; 10 bases agree with TRBD1. The trim removed 3 bases at V and 1 base at J, leaving 3 bases unmatched. The germline gives CDR1 KGHSH, CDR2 LQKENI. This CDR3 comprises 16 residues. CDR3: CASSPDRGFSYNEQFF. The CDR3 DNA reads as TGTGCCAGCTCACCGGACAGGGGGTTTTCCTACAATGAGCAGTTCTTC.

The gene calls are TRBV28 and TRBJ2-5; 8 bases map to TRBD1. The CDR3 length is 14 residues. Losses at the gene ends were 6 bases for V and 5 bases for J; bases not matched to a gene: 8. Germline CDR1 reads MDHEN; CDR2 reads SYDVKM. The CDR3 sequence: CASSRQGIEETQYF. In DNA form, the CDR3 reads TGTGCCAGCAGCAGACAGGGGATTGAGGAGACCCAGTACTTC.

The V gene is TRBV10-3, the J gene TRBJ1-1; D is possibly TRBD1 (6 bases). This CDR3 contains 14 residues. Germline V gene data show CDR1 as ENHRY and CDR2 as SYGVKD. V was trimmed by 5 bases and J by 0 bases, leaving 10 bases between them. The CDR3 region has the DNA TGTGCCATCAGTAGCAGGACAGTGAACACTGAAGCTTTCTTT. This gives the protein CAISSRTVNTEAFF.

The genes are TRBV3-1 (or the pseudogene TRBV3-2) and TRBJ2-6; D gene unclear. CDR3 length: 16 amino acids. V was cut by 3 bases and J by 2 bases, with 11 bases left in between. Germline V gene lookup returns CDR1 LGHDT and CDR2 YNNKEL (reference sequence). The chain's CDR3 is CASSQQVRAGANVLTF. CDR3 sequence (DNA): TGTGCCAGCAGCCAGCAGGTCCGCGCTGGGGCCAACGTCCTGACTTTC.

This chain joins TRBV6-2 or TRBV6-3 and TRBJ1-5, with D maybe TRBD1 (6 bases). Trimming removed 5 bases at V and 6 bases at J, with 11 bases between. The CDR3 length is 13 residues. Germline V gives CDR1 MNHEY, CDR2 SVGEGT. CDR3: CASSHGTFQPQHF. DNA for the CDR3: TGTGCCAGCAGTCATGGGACATTTCAGCCCCAGCATTTT.

The chain is built from TRBV5-1 and TRBJ1-3, with 7 bases aligning to TRBD1. Germline V gene sequence: CDR1 SGHRS, CDR2 YFSETQ. This CDR3 region has 14 residues. J lost 2 bases, V lost 4 bases, and 3 bases had no gene match. Written as DNA, the CDR3 is TGCGCCAGCAGCCCTACAGGGGCTGGAAACACCATATATTTT. The encoded protein is CASSPTGAGNTIYF.

Here the CDR3 reads CAINKGQGETQYF. The CDR3 bases are TGTGCCATCAACAAGGGACAGGGCGAGACCCAGTACTTC. This chain uses TRBV10-3 with TRBJ2-5; 9 bases align to TRBD1. The CDR3 totals 13 residues. Unmatched junction bases numbered 5, after V lost 7 bases and J lost 5 bases. Germline lookup yields CDR1 ENHRY and CDR2 SYGVKD.

V and J are TRBV18 and TRBJ1-2, with D possibly TRBD1 on 6 matching bases. The ends were cut back, 3 bases at V and 6 bases at J, with 14 bases in the middle. The CDR3 is 14 residues long. Germline CDR1 KGHSH, CDR2 LQKENI. CDR3 in amino acids: CASSPPRDTNGYTF. DNA of the CDR3: TGTGCCAGCTCACCGCCCCGGGACACTAATGGCTACACCTTC.

The table lists this clone with a count of one. V gene TRBV5-6 combines with J gene TRBJ2-7, with D unclear. The CDR3 extends over 17 amino acids. CDR1 SGHDT and CDR2 YYEEEE come from the germline V gene. V was shortened by 3 bases and J by 0 bases, with 19 bases between the two germline ends. The CDR3 here is CASSSPPGWSGSYEQYF. CDR3 nucleotides: TGTGCCAGCAGCTCCCCTCCCGGGTGGAGTGGCTCCTACGAGCAGTACTTC.

This clone was detected a few times. For the CDR3, the DNA is TGTGCCAGCACAAAGGCAGGGGGTCTGGCAGATACGCAGTATTTT. As protein: CASTKAGGLADTQYF. This chain links TRBV5-4 with TRBJ2-3, with 7 bases fitting TRBD1. The CDR3 spans 15 residues. J gave up 4 bases and V 6 bases, and 11 bases lay outside the gene matches. Germline CDR1 is SGHNT and CDR2 is YYREEE (reference sequence).

The genes are TRBV7-2 and TRBJ2-5, with TRBD2 as a possible D gene (5 bases). This CDR3 comprises 16 residues. CDR1 is SGHTA and CDR2 is FQGNSA in the germline V gene. V was trimmed by 3 bases and J by 1 base, leaving 15 bases between them. The CDR3 DNA reads TGTGCCAGCAGCTTTCGAGGGAGCGACGTCCAAGAGACCCAGTACTTC. Translation: CASSFRGSDVQETQYF.

The chain recombines TRBV28 with TRBJ1-2, with no clear D. The CDR3 consists of 12 residues. V lost 3 bases and J lost 7, with 9 bases in between. CDR1 is MDHEN, CDR2 SYDVKM, per germline. The CDR3: CASSFGDSGYTF. The DNA of the CDR3 is TGTGCCAGCAGTTTCGGGGATTCTGGCTACACCTTC.

This clone was detected a few times. V usage is TRBV5-1 and J usage is TRBJ2-7, with 7 bases matching TRBD2. Germline-derived CDR1 and CDR2 are SGHRS and YFSETQ. The V segment lost 7 bases and the J segment 2 bases; nucleotides outside the gene matches: 12. The CDR3 consists of 15 residues. CDR3 DNA sequence: TGCGCCAGCGGCGGAGGCGGGAGTAGGGCCTACGAGCAGTACTTC. It specifies CASGGGGSRAYEQYF.

The rearrangement links TRBV3-1 (or the pseudogene TRBV3-2) to TRBJ2-5, with D possibly being TRBD2 (6 bases). V gave up 4 bases and J gave up 4 bases, with 16 bases separating them. The CDR3 is made up of 15 amino acids. Looked up from germline, CDR1 is LGHDT and CDR2 is YNNKEL (reference sequence). The CDR3 sequence: CASSPGTGWGETQYF. The CDR3 DNA is TGTGCCAGCAGCCCCGGGACTGGCTGGGGAGAGACCCAGTACTTC.

This clone has a single count. The V gene is TRBV11-2, the J gene TRBJ2-7; D is ambiguous. Germline CDR1 and CDR2: SGHAT and FQNNGV. The ends were cut back, 4 bases at V and 2 bases at J, with 15 bases in the middle. There are 15 residues in the CDR3. This CDR3 reads CASSSPLGRAYEQYF. The CDR3 region has the DNA TGTGCCAGCAGCTCGCCCCTGGGCAGAGCCTACGAGCAGTACTTC.

J is TRBJ1-6 and V is TRBV30; maybe TRBD1 (6 bases). This CDR3 is built from 12 residues. Germline assignment: CDR1 GTSNPN and CDR2 SVGIG (reference sequence). V lost 5 bases and J lost 5, with 7 bases in between. In DNA, the CDR3 is TGTGCCTGGGACAGGAATAATTCACCCCTCCACTTT. Amino acids: CAWDRNNSPLHF.